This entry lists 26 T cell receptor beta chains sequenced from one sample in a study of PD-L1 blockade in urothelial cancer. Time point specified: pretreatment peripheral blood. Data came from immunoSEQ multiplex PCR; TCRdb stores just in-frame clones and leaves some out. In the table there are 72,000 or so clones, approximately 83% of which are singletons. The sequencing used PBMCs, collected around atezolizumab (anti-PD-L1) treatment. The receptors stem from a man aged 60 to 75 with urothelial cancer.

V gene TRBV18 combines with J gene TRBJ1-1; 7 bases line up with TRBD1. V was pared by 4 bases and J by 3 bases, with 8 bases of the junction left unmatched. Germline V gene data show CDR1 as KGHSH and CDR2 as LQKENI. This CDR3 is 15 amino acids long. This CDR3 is CASSQGAGGHTEAFF. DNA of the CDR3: TGTGCCAGCTCACAGGGGGCAGGTGGGCACACTGAAGCTTTCTTT.

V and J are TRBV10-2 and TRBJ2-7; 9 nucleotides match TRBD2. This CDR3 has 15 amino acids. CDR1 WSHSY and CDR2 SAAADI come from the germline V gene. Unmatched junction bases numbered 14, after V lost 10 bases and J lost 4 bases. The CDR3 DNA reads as TGCGCCACCCGGGAGGCTAGCGGGGCCCATTACGAGCAGTACTTC. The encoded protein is CATREASGAHYEQYF.

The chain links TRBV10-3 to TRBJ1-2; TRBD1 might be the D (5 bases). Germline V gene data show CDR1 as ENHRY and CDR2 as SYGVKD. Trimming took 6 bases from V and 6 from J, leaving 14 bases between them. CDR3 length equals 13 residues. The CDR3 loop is CAIRPQGSDGYTF. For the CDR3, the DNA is TGTGCCATCAGACCCCAGGGTTCTGATGGCTACACCTTC.

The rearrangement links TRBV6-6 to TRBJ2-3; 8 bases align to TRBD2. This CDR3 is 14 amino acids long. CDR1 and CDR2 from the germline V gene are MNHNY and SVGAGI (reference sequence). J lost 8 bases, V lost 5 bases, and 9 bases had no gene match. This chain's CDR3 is CASSPRTSSITQYF. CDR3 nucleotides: TGTGCCAGCAGTCCCCGGACTAGCTCGATTACGCAGTATTTT.

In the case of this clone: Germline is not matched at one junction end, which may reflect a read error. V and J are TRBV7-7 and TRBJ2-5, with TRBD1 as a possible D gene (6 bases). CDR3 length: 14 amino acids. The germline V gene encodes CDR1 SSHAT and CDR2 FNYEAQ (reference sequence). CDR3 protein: CASSSTGMGETQYF. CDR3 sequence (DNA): TGTGCTAGCAGCTCAACAGGGATGGGTGAGACCCAGTACTTC.

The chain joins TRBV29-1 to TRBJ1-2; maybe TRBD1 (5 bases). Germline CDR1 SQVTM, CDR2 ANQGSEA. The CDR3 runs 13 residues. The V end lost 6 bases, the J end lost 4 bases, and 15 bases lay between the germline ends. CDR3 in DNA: TGCAGCGTGGACGCCGGGGGAGGCTATGGCTACACCTTC. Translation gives CSVDAGGGYGYTF.

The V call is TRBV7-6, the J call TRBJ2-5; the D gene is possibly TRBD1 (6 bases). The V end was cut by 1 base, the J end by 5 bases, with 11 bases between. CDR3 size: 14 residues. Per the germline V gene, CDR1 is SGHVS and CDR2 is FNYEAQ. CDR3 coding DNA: TGTGCCAGCAGCTTAGATCAGGGGTGGGAGACCCAGTACTTC. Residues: CASSLDQGWETQYF.

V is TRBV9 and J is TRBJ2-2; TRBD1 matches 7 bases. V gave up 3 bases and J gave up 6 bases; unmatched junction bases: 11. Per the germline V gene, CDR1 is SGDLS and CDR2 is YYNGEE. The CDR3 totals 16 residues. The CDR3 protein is CASSARQGMGSGELFF. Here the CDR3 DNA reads TGTGCCAGCAGCGCTAGACAGGGAATGGGCTCCGGGGAGCTGTTTTTT.

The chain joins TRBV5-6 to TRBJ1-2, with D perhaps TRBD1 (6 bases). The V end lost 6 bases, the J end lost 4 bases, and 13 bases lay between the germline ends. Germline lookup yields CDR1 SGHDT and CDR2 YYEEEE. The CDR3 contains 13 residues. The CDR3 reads CASTVQGIYGYTF. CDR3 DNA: TGTGCCAGCACCGTACAGGGTATCTATGGCTACACCTTC. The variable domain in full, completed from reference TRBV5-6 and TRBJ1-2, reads DAGVTQSPTHLIKTRGQQVTLRCSPKSGHDTVSWYQQALGQGPQFIFQYYEEEERQRGNFPDRFSGHQFPNYSSELNVNALLLGDSALYLCASTVQGIYGYTFGSGTRLTVV.

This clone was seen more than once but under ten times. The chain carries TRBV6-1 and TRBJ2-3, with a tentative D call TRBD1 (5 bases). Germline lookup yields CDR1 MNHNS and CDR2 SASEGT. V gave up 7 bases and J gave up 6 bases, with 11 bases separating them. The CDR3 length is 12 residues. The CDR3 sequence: CASIRDSDTQYF. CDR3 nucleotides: TGTGCCAGCATTCGCGACAGCGATACGCAGTATTTT.

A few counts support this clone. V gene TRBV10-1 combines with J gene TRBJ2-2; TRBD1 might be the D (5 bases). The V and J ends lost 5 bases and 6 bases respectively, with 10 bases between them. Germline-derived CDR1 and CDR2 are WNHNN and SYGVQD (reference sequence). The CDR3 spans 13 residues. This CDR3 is CASSWTLAGELFF. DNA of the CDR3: TGCGCCAGCAGTTGGACACTCGCCGGGGAGCTGTTTTTT.

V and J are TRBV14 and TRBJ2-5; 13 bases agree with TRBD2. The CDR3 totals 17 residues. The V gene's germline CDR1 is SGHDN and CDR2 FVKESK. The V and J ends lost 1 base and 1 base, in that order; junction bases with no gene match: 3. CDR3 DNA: TGTGCCAGCAGCCAAGTCGGACTAGCGGGGGCCCAAGAGACCCAGTACTTC. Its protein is CASSQVGLAGAQETQYF.

CDR3 bases: TGTGCCAGCAGTTACTCATCGCGCTCTAATCAGCCCCAGCATTTT. Its translation is CASSYSSRSNQPQHF. The gene calls are TRBV6-5 and TRBJ1-5; D gene uncertain. The CDR3 runs to 15 residues. Trimming took off 0 bases at V and 4 bases at J, with 10 bases between the two ends. CDR1 MNHEY and CDR2 SVGAGI come from the germline V gene.

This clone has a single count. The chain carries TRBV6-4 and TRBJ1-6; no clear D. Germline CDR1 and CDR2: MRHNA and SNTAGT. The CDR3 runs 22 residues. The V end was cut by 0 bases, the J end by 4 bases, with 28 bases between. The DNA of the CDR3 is TGTGCCAGCAGTGACTCGCGCCGGGCGAGTGAGGAGGCCGACGGTTATAATTCACCCCTCCACTTT. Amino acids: CASSDSRRASEEADGYNSPLHF.

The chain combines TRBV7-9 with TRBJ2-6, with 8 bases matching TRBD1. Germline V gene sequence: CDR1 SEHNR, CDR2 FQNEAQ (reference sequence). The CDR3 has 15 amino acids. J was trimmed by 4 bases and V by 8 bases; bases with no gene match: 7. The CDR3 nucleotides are TGTGCCAGCGGATGGCAGGGGGCAGGGGCCAACGTCCTGACTTTC. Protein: CASGWQGAGANVLTF. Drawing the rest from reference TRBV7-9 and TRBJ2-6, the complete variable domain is DTGVSQNPRHKITKRGQNVTFRCDPISEHNRLYWYRQTLGQGPEFLTYFQNEAQLEKSRLLSDRFSAERPKGSFSTLEIQRTEQGDSAMYLCASGWQGAGANVLTFGAGSRLTVL.

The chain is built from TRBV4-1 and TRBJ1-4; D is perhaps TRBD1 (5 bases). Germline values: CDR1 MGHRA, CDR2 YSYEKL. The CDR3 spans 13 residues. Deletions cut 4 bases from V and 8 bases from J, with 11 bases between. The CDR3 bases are TGCGCCAGCAGCCCCCCGGGACTCGAAAAACTGTTTTTT. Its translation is CASSPPGLEKLFF.

The CDR3 spells CSVETAHYEQYF. The CDR3 nucleotides are TGCAGCGTTGAAACAGCACACTACGAGCAGTACTTC. The chain joins TRBV29-1 to TRBJ2-7; D is unclear. The V end lost 2 bases, the J end lost 3 bases, and 8 bases lay between the germline ends. The CDR3 totals 12 residues. The germline CDR1 and CDR2 sequences are SQVTM and ANQGSEA.

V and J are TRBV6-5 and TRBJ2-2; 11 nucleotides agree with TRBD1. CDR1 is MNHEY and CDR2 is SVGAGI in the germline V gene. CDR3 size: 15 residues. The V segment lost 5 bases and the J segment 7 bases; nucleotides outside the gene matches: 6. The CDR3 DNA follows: TGTGCCAGCAGTAGGGGGGACAGGGGGGACGGGGAGCTGTTTTTT. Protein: CASSRGDRGDGELFF.

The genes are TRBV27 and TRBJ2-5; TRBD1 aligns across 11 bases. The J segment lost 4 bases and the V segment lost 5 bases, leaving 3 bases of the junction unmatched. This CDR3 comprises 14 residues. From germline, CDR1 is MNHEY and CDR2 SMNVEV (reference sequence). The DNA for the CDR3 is TGTGCCAGCAGTCAAGGACAGGGGGCAGAGACCCAGTACTTC. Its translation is CASSQGQGAETQYF.

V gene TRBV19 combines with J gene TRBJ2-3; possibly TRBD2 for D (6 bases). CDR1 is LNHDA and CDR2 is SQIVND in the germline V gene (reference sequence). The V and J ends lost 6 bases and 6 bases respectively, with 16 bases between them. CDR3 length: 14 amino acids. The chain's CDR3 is CASSSEGLGDTQYF. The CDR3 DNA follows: TGTGCCAGTAGCTCGGAGGGGTTAGGGGATACGCAGTATTTT.

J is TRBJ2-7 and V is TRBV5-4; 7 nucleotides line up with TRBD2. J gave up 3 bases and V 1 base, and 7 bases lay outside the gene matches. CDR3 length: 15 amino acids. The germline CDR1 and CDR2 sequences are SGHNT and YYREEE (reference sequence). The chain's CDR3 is CASSLTSGAFYEQYF. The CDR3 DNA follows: TGTGCCAGCAGCTTGACGAGCGGGGCCTTCTACGAGCAGTACTTC.

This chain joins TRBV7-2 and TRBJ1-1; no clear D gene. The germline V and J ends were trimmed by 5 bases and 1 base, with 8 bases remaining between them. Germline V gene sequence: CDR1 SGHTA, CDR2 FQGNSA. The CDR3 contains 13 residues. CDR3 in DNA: TGTGCCAGCAGCCTACAGTCGAACACTGAAGCTTTCTTT. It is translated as CASSLQSNTEAFF.

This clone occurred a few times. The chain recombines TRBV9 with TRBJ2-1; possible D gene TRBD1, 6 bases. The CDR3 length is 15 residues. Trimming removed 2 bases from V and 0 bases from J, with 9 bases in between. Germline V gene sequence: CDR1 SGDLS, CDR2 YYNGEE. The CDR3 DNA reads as TGTGCCAGCAGCGTTAGGGACATCTCCTACAATGAGCAGTTCTTC. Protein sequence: CASSVRDISYNEQFF.

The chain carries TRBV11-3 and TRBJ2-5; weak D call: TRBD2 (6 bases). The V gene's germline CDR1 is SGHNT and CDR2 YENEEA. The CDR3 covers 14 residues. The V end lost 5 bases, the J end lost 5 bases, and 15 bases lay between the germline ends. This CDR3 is CASSARRGSETQYF. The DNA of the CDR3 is TGTGCCAGCAGCGCGAGGAGGGGTTCGGAGACCCAGTACTTC.

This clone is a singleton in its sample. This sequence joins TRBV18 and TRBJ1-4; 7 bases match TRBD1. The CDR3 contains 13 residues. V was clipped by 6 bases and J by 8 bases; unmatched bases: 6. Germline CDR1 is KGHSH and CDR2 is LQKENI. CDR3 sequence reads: CASSPGTVEKLFF. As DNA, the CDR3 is TGTGCCAGCTCCCCGGGGACAGTAGAAAAACTGTTTTTT. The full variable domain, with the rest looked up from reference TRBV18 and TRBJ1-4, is NAGVMQNPRHLVRRRGQEARLRCSPMKGHSHVYWYRQLPEEGLKFMVYLQKENIIDESGMPKERFSAEFPKEGPSILRIQQVVRGDSAAYFCASSPGTVEKLFFGSGTQLSVL.

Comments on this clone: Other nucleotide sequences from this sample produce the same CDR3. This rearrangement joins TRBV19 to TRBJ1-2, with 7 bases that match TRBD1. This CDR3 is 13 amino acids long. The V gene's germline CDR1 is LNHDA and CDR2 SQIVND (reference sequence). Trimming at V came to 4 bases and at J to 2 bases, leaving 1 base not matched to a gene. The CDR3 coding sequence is TGTGCCAGTAGTAAACAGGGGAACTATGGCTACACCTTC. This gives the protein CASSKQGNYGYTF.